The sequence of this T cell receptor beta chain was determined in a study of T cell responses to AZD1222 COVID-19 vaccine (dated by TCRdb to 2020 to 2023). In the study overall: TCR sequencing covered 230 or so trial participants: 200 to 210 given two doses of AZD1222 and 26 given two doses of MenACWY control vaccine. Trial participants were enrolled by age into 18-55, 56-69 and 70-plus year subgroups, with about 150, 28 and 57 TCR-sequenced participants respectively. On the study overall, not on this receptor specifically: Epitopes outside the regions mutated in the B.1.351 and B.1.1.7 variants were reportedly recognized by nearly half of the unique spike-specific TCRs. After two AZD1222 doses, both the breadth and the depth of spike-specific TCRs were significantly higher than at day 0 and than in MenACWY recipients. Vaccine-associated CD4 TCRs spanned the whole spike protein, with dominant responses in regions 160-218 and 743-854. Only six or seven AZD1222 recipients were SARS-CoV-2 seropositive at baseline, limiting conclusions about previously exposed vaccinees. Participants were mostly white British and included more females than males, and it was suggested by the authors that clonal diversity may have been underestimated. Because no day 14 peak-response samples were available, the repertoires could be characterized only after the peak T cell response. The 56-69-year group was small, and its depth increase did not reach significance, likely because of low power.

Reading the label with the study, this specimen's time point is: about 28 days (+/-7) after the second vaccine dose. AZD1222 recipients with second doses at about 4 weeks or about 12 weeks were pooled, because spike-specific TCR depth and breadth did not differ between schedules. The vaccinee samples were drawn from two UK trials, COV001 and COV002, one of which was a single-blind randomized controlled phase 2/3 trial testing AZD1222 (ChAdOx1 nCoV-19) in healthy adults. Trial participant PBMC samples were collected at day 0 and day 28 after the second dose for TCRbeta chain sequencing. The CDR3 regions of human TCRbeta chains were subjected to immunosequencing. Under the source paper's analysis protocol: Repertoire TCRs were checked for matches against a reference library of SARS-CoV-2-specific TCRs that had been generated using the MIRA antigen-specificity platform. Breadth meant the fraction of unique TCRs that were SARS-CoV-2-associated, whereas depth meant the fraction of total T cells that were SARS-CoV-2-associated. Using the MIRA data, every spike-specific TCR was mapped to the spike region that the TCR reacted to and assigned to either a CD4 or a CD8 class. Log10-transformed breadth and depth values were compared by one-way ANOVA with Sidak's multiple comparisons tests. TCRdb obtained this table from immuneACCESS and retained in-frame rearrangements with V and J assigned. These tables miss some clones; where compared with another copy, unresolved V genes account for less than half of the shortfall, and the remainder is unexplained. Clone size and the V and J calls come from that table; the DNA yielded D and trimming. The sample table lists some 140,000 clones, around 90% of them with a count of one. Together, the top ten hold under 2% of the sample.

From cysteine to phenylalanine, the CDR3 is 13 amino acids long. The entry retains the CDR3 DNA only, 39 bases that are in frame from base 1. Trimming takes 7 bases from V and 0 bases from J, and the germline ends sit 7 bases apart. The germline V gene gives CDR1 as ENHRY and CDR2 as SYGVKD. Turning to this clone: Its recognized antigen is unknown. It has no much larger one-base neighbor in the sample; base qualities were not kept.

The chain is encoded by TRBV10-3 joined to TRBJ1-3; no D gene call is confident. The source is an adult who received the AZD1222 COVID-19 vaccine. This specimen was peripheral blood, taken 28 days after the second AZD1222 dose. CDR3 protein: CAIIKDSGNTIYF. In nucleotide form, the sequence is TGTGCCATCATAAAAGACTCTGGAAACACCATATATTTT.